These 2 T cell receptor beta chains came from one sample sequenced in a study of shared clonotypes between healthy human individuals (dated by TCRdb to 2018 to 2021). To prepare the library, the immunoSEQ multiplex PCR assay was applied. The clones in this table, taken by TCRdb from immuneACCESS, are in-frame only. Not every clone is retained; where verified, under half of the shortfall comes from an unresolved V gene, and the cause of the rest is unknown. This sample lists about 2.4 million clones; approximately 94% were detected once. The ten biggest clones cover approximately 0.36% of the sample. The sequencing input was naive CD4+ T cells from PBMCs. The cell subset or site label, read with the paper, signifies: CD45RA+ positively selected. The source of these receptors is a man aged 18-30 years in good health. Some clones in this sample may be carry-over from other donors' samples.

The chain combines TRBV5-1 with TRBJ1-5, with TRBD1 identical over 7 bases. Germline V lookup: CDR1 SGHRS, CDR2 YFSETQ. V trimming: 0 bases; J trimming: 9 bases; junction bases outside the gene matches: 6. The CDR3 covers 14 residues. CDR3 residues: CASSLEEGARPQHF. The CDR3 nucleotides are TGCGCCAGCAGCTTGGAGGAGGGGGCACGGCCCCAGCATTTT.

The chain is built from TRBV9 and TRBJ2-1; D is perhaps TRBD2 (6 bases). This CDR3 spans 15 amino acids. Germline CDR1 and CDR2: SGDLS and YYNGEE. Trimming removed 4 bases at V and 8 bases at J, with 19 bases between. The CDR3 sequence: CASSRSGPSVDEQFF. The CDR3 DNA reads as TGTGCCAGCAGCCGAAGCGGACCTAGCGTCGATGAGCAGTTCTTC.